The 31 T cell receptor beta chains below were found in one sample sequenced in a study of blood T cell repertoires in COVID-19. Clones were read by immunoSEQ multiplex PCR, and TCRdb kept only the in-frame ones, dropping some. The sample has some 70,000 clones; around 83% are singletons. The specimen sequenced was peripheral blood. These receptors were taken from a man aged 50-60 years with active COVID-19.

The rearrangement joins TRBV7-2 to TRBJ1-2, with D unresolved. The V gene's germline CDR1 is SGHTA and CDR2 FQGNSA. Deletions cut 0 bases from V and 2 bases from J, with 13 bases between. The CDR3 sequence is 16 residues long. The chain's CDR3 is CASSLAEGVRNYGYTF. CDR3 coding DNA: TGTGCCAGCAGCTTAGCGGAGGGAGTAAGAAACTATGGCTACACCTTC.

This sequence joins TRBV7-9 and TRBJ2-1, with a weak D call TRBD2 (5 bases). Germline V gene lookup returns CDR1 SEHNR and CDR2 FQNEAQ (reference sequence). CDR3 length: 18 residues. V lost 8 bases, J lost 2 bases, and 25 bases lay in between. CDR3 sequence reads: CASEHWQQTEEPYNEQFF. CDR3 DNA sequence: TGTGCCAGCGAGCACTGGCAGCAGACGGAGGAACCCTACAATGAGCAGTTCTTC.

The chain's CDR3 is CASRAGRGNSPLHF. The CDR3 coding sequence is TGTGCCAGCAGGGCCGGCAGGGGAAATTCACCCCTCCACTTT. The chain uses TRBV9 and TRBJ1-6; maybe TRBD1 (6 bases). The CDR3 runs 14 residues. Trimming removed 5 bases from V and 7 bases from J, with 13 bases in between. CDR1 and CDR2 (germline): SGDLS, YYNGEE.

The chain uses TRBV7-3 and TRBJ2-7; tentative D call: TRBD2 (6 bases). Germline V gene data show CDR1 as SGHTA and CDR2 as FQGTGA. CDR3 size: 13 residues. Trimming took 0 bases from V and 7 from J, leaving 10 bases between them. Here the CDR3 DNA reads TGTGCCAGCAGCTTAACCGGGAGTGGGGAGCAGTACTTC. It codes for CASSLTGSGEQYF.

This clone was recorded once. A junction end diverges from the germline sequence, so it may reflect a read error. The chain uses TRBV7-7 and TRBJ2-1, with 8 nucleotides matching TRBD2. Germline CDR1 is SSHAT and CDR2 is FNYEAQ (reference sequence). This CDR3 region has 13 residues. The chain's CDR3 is CASSPGTSNEQFF. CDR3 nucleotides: TGTGCTAGCAGCCCTGGGACTAGCAATGAGCAGTTCTTC.

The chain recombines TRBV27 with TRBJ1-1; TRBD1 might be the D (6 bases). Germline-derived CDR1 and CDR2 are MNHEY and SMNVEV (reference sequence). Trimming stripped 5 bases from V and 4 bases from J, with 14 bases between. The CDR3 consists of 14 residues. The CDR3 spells CASSGGRRGTEAFF. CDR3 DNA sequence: TGTGCCAGCAGTGGGGGCCGCAGGGGCACTGAAGCTTTCTTT.

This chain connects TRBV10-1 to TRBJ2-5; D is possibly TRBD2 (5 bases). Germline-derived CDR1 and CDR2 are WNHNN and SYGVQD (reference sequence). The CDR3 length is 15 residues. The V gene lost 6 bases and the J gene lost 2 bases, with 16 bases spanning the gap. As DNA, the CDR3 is TGCGCCAGCAGCCGGGAACGGGCCGCTCAAGAGACCCAGTACTTC. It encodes CASSRERAAQETQYF.

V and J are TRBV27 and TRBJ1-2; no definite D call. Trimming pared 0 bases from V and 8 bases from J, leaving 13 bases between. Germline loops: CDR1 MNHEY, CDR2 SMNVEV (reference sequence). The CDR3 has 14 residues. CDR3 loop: CASSLSGRKEGYTF. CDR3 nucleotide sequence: TGTGCCAGCAGTTTATCTGGCCGAAAGGAGGGCTACACCTTC.

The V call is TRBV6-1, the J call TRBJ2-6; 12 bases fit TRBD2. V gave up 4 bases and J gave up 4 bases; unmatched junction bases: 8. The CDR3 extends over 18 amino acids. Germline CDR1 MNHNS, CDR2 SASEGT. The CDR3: CASSGPGLAGSGANVLTF. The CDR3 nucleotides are TGTGCCAGCAGTGGGCCGGGACTAGCGGGTTCGGGGGCCAACGTCCTGACTTTC.

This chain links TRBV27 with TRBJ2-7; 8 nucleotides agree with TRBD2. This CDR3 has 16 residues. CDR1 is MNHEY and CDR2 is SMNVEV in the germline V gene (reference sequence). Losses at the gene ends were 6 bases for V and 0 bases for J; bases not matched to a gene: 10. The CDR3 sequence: CASRGRRLASSYEQYF. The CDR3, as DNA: TGTGCCAGCAGAGGCAGAAGACTAGCGAGCTCCTACGAGCAGTACTTC.

The CDR3 DNA follows: TGTGCCAGCAGCCCGCAGACTAGCGGGGGGGCAGGGGATACGCAGTATTTT. As protein: CASSPQTSGGAGDTQYF. The V and J genes are TRBV3-1 (or the pseudogene TRBV3-2) and TRBJ2-3; 14 bases fit TRBD2. The CDR3 is 17 amino acids. Unmatched junction bases numbered 9, after V lost 4 bases and J lost 6 bases. Germline V gene lookup returns CDR1 LGHDT and CDR2 YNNKEL (reference sequence).

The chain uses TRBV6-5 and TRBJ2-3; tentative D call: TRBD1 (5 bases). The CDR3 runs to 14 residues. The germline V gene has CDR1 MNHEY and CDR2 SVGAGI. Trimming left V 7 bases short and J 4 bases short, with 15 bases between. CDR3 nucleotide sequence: TGTGCCAGCAACTCTAGGGGCAGGGCAGATACGCAGTATTTT. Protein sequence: CASNSRGRADTQYF.

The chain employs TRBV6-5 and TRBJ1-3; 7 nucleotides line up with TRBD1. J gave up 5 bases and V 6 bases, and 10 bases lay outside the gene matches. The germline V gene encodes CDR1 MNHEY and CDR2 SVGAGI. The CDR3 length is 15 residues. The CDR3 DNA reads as TGTGCCAGCAGCGTAACCTGGGACAGTAGAAACACCATATATTTT. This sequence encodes CASSVTWDSRNTIYF.

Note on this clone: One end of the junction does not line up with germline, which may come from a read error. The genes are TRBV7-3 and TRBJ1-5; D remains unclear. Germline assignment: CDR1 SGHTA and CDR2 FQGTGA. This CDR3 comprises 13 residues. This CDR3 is CASSLTRNQPQHF. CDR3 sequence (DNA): TGTGCCAGCAGTTTAACCAGAAATCAGCCCCAGCATTTT. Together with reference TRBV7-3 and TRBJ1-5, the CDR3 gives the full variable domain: GAGVSQTPSNKVTEKGKYVELRCDPISGHTALYWYRQSLGQGPEFLIYFQGTGAADDSGLPNDRFFAVRPEGSVSTLKIQRTERGDSAVYLCASSLTRNQPQHFGDGTRLSIL.

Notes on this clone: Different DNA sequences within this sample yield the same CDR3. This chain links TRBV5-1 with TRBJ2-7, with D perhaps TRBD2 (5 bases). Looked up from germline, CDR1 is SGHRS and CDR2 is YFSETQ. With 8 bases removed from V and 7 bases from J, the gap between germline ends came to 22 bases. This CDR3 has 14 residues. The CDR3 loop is CASRPLEGSIEQYF. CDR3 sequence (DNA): TGCGCCAGTAGGCCCTTAGAAGGGAGTATTGAGCAGTACTTC.

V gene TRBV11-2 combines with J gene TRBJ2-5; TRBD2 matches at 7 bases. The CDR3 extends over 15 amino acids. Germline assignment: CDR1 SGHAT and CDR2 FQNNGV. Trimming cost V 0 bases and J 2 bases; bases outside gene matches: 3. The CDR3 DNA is TGTGCCAGCAGCTTAGAAGTGGGGGGGCAAGAGACCCAGTACTTC. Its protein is CASSLEVGGQETQYF.

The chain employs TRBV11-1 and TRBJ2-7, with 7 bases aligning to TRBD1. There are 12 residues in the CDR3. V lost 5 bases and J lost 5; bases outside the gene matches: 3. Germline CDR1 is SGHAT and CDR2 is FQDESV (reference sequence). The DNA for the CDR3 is TGTGCCAGCAGCCGACAGGGCAACGAGCAGTACTTC. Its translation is CASSRQGNEQYF.

The CDR3 DNA is TGTGCCAGCTCACCACCATTCGGGGGGGCCCTTCTCCACAATGAGCAGTTCTTC. This codes for CASSPPFGGALLHNEQFF. The genes are TRBV18 and TRBJ2-1; TRBD2 matches 8 bases. CDR1 is KGHSH, CDR2 LQKENI, per germline. The ends lost 0 bases at V and 5 bases at J; junction bases unmatched: 12. This CDR3 region has 18 residues.

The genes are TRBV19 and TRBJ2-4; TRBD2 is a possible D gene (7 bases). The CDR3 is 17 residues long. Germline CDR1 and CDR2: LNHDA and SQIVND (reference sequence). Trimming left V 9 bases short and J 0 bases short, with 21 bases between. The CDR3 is CARKGDRGALAKNIQYF. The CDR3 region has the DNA TGTGCCAGGAAAGGGGATCGGGGGGCCCTAGCCAAAAACATTCAGTACTTC.

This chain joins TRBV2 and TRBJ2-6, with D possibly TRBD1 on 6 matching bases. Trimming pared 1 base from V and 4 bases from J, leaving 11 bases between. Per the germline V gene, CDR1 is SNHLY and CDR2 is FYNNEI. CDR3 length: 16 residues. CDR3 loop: CASSEVPGAGANVLTF. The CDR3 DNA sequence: TGTGCCAGCAGTGAAGTCCCAGGGGCAGGGGCCAACGTCCTGACTTTC.

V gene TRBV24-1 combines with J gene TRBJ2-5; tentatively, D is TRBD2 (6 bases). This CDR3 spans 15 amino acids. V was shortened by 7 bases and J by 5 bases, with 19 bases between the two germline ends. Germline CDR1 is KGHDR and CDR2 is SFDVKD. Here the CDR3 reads CATSPRVGGGETQYF. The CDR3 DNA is TGTGCCACCAGCCCGCGGGTGGGAGGTGGGGAGACCCAGTACTTC.

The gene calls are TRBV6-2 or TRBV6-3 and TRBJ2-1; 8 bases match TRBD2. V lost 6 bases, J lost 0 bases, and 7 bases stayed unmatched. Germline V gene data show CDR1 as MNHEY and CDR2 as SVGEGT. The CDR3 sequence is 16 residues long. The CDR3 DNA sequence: TGTGCCAGCAGCAAAAACAGCGGGAGCTCCTACAATGAGCAGTTCTTC. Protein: CASSKNSGSSYNEQFF.

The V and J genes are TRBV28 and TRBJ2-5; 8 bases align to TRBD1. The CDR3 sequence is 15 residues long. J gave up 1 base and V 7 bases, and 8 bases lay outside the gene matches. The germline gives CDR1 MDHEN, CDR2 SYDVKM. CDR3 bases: TGTGCCAGCACCCCAGGGGGCGAGCCCCAAGAGACCCAGTACTTC. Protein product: CASTPGGEPQETQYF.

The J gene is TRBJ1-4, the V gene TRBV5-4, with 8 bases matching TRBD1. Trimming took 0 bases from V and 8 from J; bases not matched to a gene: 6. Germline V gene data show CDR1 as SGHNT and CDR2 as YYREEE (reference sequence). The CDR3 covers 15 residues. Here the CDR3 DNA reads TGTGCCAGCAGCTTGGCCCAGGGGGCTGGGGAAAAACTGTTTTTT. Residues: CASSLAQGAGEKLFF.

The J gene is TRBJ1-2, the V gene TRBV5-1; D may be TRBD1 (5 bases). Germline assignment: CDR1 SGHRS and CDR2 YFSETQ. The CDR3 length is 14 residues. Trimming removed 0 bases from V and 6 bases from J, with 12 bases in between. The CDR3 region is CASSLAQGGDGYTF. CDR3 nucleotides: TGCGCCAGCAGCTTGGCCCAGGGAGGAGATGGCTACACCTTC.

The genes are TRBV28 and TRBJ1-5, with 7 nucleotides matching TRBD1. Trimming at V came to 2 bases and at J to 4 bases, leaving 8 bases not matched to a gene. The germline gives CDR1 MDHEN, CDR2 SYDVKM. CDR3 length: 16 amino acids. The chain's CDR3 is CASSLLEGAKNQPQHF. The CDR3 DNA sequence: TGTGCCAGCAGTTTACTGGAGGGGGCGAAAAATCAGCCCCAGCATTTT.

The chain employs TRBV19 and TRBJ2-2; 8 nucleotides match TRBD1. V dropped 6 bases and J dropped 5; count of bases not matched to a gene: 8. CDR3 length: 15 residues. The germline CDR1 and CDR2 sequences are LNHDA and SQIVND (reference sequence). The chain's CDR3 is CASRHQGAGTGELFF. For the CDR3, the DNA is TGTGCCAGTAGACACCAGGGGGCAGGGACCGGGGAGCTGTTTTTT.

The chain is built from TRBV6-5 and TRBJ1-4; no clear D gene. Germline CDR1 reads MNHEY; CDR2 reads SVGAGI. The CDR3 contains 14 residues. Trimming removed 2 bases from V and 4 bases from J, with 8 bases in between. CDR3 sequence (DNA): TGTGCCAGCAGTTACGGGCAGCATAATGAAAAACTGTTTTTT. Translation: CASSYGQHNEKLFF.

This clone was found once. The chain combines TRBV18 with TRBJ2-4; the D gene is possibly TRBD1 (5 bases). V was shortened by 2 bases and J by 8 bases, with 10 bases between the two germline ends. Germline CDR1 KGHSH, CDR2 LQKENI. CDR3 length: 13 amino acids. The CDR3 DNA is TGTGCCAGCTCACCATCCAGGGATGACATTCAGTACTTC. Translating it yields CASSPSRDDIQYF.

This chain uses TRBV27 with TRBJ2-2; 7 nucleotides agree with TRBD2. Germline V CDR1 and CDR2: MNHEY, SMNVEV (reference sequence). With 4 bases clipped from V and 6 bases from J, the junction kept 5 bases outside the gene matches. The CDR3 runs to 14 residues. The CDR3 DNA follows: TGTGCCAGCAGTTCTGATCGGGGGGCCGGGGAGCTGTTTTTT. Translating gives CASSSDRGAGELFF.

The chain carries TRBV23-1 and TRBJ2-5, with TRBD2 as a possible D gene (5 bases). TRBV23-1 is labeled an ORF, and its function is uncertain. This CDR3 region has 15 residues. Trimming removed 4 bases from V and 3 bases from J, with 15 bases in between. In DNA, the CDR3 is TGCGCCAGCAGTCCGGGAATTTTAGGCAAAGAGACCCAGTACTTC. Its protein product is CASSPGILGKETQYF.